These T cell receptor beta chains were read from a single sample in a study of CD4+ T cells in melanoma. Profiled with immunoSEQ multiplex PCR; TCRdb holds only in-frame clones, not every one. The sample comprises some 13,000 clones, roughly two thirds of which are singletons, and roughly 11% rests with the top ten. Sequencing input: cells from a culture (not recorded whether cultured in vitro). The receptors were sampled from a human donor with melanoma. Each CDR3 is given with its conserved first and last residue. Each record gives: V gene, J gene, D gene, clone size, CDR3 protein, CDR3 DNA. A D gene is named only where the DNA matches it firmly. Where a row states a size, it is once, few, many or the class of an expanded clone; other rows omit it.

TRBV5-6	TRBJ1-2	TRBD1	few	CASLRQGGSIYGYTF	TGTGCCAGCCTTAGACAGGGGGGGTCTATCTATGGCTACACCTTC
TRBV4-1	TRBJ1-1	NA	NA	CASSHLVRPEAFF	TGCGCCAGCAGCCACCTAGTAAGACCTGAAGCTTTCTTT
TRBV2	TRBJ1-2	TRBD1	few	CVTGQGARGYTF	TGTGTCACGGGACAGGGGGCGAGGGGCTACACCTTC
TRBV18	TRBJ2-7	NA	few	CASSQTVGVTYEQYF	TGTGCCAGCTCACAAACCGTCGGGGTAACCTACGAGCAGTACTTC
TRBV2	TRBJ2-1	NA	NA	CASREARGGEQFF	TGTGCCAGCAGAGAAGCCAGGGGGGGGGAGCAGTTCTTC
TRBV2	TRBJ2-3	NA	NA	CASIPSPARSDTQYF	TGTGCCAGCATTCCCTCCCCGGCGAGGTCAGATACGCAGTATTTT
TRBV4-1	TRBJ1-1	NA	NA	CASSQEWSRVYLPTEAFF	TGCGCCAGCAGCCAAGAATGGAGCCGGGTTTATCTACCGACTGAAGCTTTCTTT
TRBV6-1	TRBJ2-1	TRBD1	NA	CASSVMGTGLNEQFF	TGTGCCAGCAGTGTGATGGGGACAGGACTCAATGAGCAGTTCTTC
TRBV7-2	TRBJ1-3	NA	NA	CASSLSGGNTIYF	TGTGCCAGCAGCTTAAGTGGAGGGAACACCATATATTTT
TRBV29-1	TRBJ2-5	NA	NA	CSVLPSETQYF	TGCAGCGTTTTACCTTCGGAGACCCAGTACTTC
TRBV4-1	TRBJ2-5	TRBD2	few	CASSLQRGRETQYF	TGCGCCAGCAGCCTGCAGCGGGGCCGGGAGACCCAGTACTTC
TRBV5-4	TRBJ1-2	NA	NA	CASRPLGRQTHGYTF	TGTGCCAGCAGGCCCCTGGGCAGGCAGACCCATGGCTACACCTTC
TRBV6-5	TRBJ1-6	NA	once	CASKSGSYNSPLHF	TGTGCCAGCAAATCGGGGTCCTATAATTCACCCCTCCACTTT
TRBV20-1	TRBJ2-7	NA	NA	CSASLVREQYF	TGCAGTGCTAGTCTGGTGCGCGAGCAGTACTTC
TRBV2	TRBJ1-1	NA	few	CASSRDVWLAFF	TGTGCCAGCTCCAGGGACGTATGGTTGGCTTTCTTT
TRBV7-2	TRBJ1-2	NA	few	CASSLEGYGYTF	TGTGCCAGCAGCTTAGAAGGGTATGGCTACACCTTC
TRBV19	TRBJ2-7	NA	NA	CASSIRRGTNYEQYF	TGTGCCAGTAGTATACGGCGGGGGACAAACTACGAGCAGTACTTC
TRBV7-9	TRBJ2-5	NA	NA	CASNKGGTQYF	TGTGCCAGCAACAAAGGGGGGACGCAGTACTTC
TRBV5-4	TRBJ2-2	TRBD2	NA	CASSPLLSSGGANTGELFF	TGTGCCAGCAGCCCCCTATTGAGTAGCGGGGGCGCGAACACCGGGGAGCTGTTTTTT
TRBV6-6	TRBJ2-1	TRBD1	NA	CASSTYRGSYNEQFF	TGTGCCAGCAGTACTTACAGGGGATCCTACAATGAGCAGTTCTTC
TRBV19	TRBJ1-2	TRBD1	NA	CASSVQGGGRYGYTF	TGTGCCAGTAGTGTCCAAGGGGGCGGCCGTTATGGCTACACCTTC
TRBV6-1	TRBJ2-5	NA	NA	CASSGAVRRETQYF	TGTGCCAGCAGTGGAGCCGTGAGGAGGGAGACCCAGTACTTC
TRBV7-7	TRBJ2-1	NA	NA	CASSGRTGTEQFF	TGTGCTAGCAGCGGGCGGACAGGCACGGAGCAGTTCTTC
TRBV7-6	TRBJ2-1	TRBD2	NA	CASSFGLAGGLSYNEQFF	TGTGCCAGCAGCTTTGGACTAGCGGGGGGGCTCTCCTACAATGAGCAGTTCTTC
TRBV5-4	TRBJ1-6	NA	few	CASSLVGANAAPLHF	TGTGCCAGCAGCTTGGTAGGCGCCAACGCTGCACCCCTCCACTTT
TRBV7-3	TRBJ1-1	NA	NA	CASSGTLAADNTEAFF	TGTGCCAGCAGCGGGACTTTGGCCGCCGATAACACTGAAGCTTTCTTT
TRBV5-1	TRBJ2-5	NA	NA	CASSLDETQYF	TGCGCCAGCAGCTTGGACGAGACCCAGTACTTC
TRBV2	TRBJ1-5	NA	NA	CASSGDHQPQHF	TGTGCCAGCAGCGGGGACCATCAGCCCCAGCATTTT
TRBV5-5	TRBJ2-2	NA	NA	CASSLTLGANTGELFF	TGTGCCAGCAGCTTAACGTTGGGGGCGAACACCGGGGAGCTGTTTTTT
TRBV19	TRBJ2-7	NA	NA	CASSISRGVVTEQYF	TGTGCCAGTAGTATATCGCGGGGAGTAGTCACCGAGCAGTACTTC
TRBV6-5	TRBJ1-4	NA	NA	CASSQYPGNEKLFF	TGTGCCAGCAGTCAGTATCCCGGTAATGAAAAACTGTTTTTT
TRBV11-2	TRBJ2-2	NA	NA	CASSLVSPNTGELFF	TGTGCCAGCAGCTTAGTCAGTCCGAACACCGGGGAGCTGTTTTTT
TRBV5-1	TRBJ1-1	TRBD1	NA	CASSLQGGVDTEAFF	TGCGCCAGCAGCCTCCAGGGGGGCGTGGACACTGAAGCTTTCTTT
TRBV10-2	TRBJ2-7	TRBD2	once	CASSASGGAGEQYF	TGCGCCAGCAGTGCTAGCGGGGGAGCAGGTGAGCAGTACTTC
TRBV2	TRBJ2-7	TRBD1	NA	CASRLFGTDSYEQYF	TGTGCCAGCCGCTTATTCGGGACAGACTCCTACGAGCAGTACTTC
TRBV9	TRBJ2-5	TRBD1	NA	CASSVREGARETQYF	TGTGCCAGCAGCGTACGCGAGGGGGCGCGCGAGACCCAGTACTTC
TRBV7-9	TRBJ1-5	TRBD1	NA	CASSLGGQARNQPQHF	TGTGCCAGCAGCTTAGGGGGACAGGCCCGCAATCAGCCCCAGCATTTT
TRBV13	TRBJ2-2	NA	NA	CASTNKGQNTGELFF	TGTGCCAGCACCAACAAGGGACAAAACACCGGGGAGCTGTTTTTT
TRBV29-1	TRBJ2-3	NA	NA	CSVEVGPETQYF	TGCAGCGTTGAAGTCGGACCCGAAACGCAGTATTTT
TRBV7-3	TRBJ2-5	NA	once	CASSLRRGETQYF	TGTGCCAGCAGCCTACGCCGGGGAGAGACCCAGTACTTC
TRBV7-9	TRBJ1-4	NA	NA	CASSFGRLEKLFF	TGTGCCAGCAGCTTCGGCAGGCTGGAAAAACTGTTTTTT
TRBV6-1	TRBJ2-5	NA	once	CASSEEIGTQYF	TGTGCCAGCAGTGAAGAGATAGGGACCCAGTACTTC
TRBV5-1	TRBJ1-1	NA	NA	CASSLVGLTEAFF	TGCGCCAGCAGCTTGGTCGGGCTAACTGAAGCTTTCTTT
TRBV7-9	TRBJ1-1	TRBD1	few	CASSSQGDSGEAFF	TGTGCCAGCAGCTCACAGGGGGATAGCGGTGAAGCTTTCTTT
TRBV6-6	TRBJ2-7	TRBD1	few	CASRLTTGNHEQYF	TGTGCCAGTCGCCTAACGACAGGGAACCACGAGCAGTACTTC
TRBV19	TRBJ2-7	TRBD1	NA	CASSKTGTETYEQYF	TGTGCCAGTAGTAAGACCGGGACAGAGACCTACGAGCAGTACTTC
TRBV2	TRBJ1-3	NA	medium-sized	CASSGPGKPPGNTIYF	TGTGCCAGCAGCGGTCCAGGGAAGCCTCCCGGAAACACCATATATTTT
TRBV4-1	TRBJ1-1	NA	NA	CASRRDTEAFF	TGCGCCAGCAGGCGGGACACTGAAGCTTTCTTT
TRBV19	TRBJ1-2	TRBD1	NA	CASSRVQGQGNGYTF	TGTGCCAGTAGTAGAGTACAGGGACAGGGCAATGGCTACACCTTC